A single TCR beta chain is shown here with its context. The record originates from a study of control samples from healthy donors and cancer patients. Only in-frame clones appear in the TCRdb table, and some are missing; sequencing was by immunoSEQ multiplex PCR. The data contain tens of thousands of clones, about 92% of them singletons. V was pared by 8 bases and J by 4 bases, with 8 bases of the junction left unmatched. Germline CDR1 is SQVTM and CDR2 is ANQGSEA. This CDR3 has 13 amino acids. This TCR was recovered from a woman aged 30 to 39 in good health. The source material was blood. The V and J genes are TRBV29-1 and TRBJ1-2; 9 bases match TRBD1. CDR3 bases: TGCAGCACTCGGGACAGGGCTCGCTATGGCTACACCTTC. Protein sequence: CSTRDRARYGYTF.